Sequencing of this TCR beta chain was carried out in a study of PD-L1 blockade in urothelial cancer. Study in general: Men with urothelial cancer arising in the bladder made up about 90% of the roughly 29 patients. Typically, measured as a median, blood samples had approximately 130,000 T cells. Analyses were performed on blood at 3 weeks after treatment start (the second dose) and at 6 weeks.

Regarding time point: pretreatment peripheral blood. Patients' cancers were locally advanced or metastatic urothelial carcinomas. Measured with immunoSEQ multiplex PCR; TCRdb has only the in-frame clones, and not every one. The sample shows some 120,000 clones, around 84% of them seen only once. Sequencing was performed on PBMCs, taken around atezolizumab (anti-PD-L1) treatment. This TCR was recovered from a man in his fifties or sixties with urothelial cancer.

The CDR3 sequence: CASRGQGRITEAFF. The CDR3 DNA reads TGTGCCAGCAGGGGACAGGGCAGGATCACTGAAGCTTTCTTT. The J gene is TRBJ1-1, the V gene TRBV28; 9 bases line up with TRBD1. Germline assignment: CDR1 MDHEN and CDR2 SYDVKM. The CDR3 contains 14 residues. V shed 6 bases, J shed 4 bases, and the junction held 6 bases outside the gene matches.